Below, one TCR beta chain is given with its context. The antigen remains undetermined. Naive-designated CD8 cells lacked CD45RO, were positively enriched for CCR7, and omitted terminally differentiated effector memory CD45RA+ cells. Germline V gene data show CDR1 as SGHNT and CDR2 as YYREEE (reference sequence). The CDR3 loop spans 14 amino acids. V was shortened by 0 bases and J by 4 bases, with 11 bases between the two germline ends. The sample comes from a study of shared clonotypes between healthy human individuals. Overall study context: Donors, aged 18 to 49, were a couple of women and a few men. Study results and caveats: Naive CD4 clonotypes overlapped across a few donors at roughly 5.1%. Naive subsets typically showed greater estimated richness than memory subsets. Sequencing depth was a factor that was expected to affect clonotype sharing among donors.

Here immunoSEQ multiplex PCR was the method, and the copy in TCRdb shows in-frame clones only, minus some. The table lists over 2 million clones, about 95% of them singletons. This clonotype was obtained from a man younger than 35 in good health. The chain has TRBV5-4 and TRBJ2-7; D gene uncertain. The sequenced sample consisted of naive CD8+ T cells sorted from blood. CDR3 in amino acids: CASSLGVIGYEQYF. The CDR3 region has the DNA TGTGCCAGCAGCTTGGGGGTAATCGGGTACGAGCAGTACTTC.